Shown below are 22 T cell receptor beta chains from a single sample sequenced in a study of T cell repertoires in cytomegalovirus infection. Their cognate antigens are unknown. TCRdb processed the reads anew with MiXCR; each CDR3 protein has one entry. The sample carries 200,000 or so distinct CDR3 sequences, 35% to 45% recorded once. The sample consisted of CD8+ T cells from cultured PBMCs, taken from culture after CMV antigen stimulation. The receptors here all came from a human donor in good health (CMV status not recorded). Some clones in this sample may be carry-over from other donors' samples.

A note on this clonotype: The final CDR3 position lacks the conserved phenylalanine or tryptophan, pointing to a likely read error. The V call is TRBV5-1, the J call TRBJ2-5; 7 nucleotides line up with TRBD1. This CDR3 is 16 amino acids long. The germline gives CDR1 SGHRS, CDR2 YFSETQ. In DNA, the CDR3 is TGCGCCAGCAGCTTGTCGTCTGACAGGGCCCAAGATACCCAGTACTTA. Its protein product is CASSLSSDRAQDTQYL.

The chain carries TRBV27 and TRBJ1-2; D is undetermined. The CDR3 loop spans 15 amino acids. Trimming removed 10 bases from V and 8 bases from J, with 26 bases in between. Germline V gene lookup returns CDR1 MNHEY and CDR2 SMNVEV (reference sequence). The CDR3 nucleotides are TGTGCCACCCGTGGGGAGTGTGGGCCCCCTATAGGCTACACCTTC. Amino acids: CATRGECGPPIGYTF.

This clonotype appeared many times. In DNA form, the CDR3 reads TGTGCCAGCACCCAGTGGTATATCGGGACTAGCGGGGGGGCCGGGACTGGCACAGATACGCAGTATTTT. Its protein is CASTQWYIGTSGGAGTGTDTQYF. This chain connects TRBV7-8 to TRBJ2-3; 16 bases fit TRBD2. J gave up 1 base and V 7 bases, and 23 bases lay outside the gene matches. Germline-derived CDR1 and CDR2 are SGHVS and FQNEAQ. The CDR3 is 23 residues long.

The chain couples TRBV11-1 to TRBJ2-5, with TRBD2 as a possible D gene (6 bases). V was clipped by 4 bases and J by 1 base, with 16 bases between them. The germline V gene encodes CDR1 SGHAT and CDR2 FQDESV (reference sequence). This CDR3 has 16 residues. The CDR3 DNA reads TGTGCCAGCAGCTCCCTACTACCGGGACTCCAAGAGACCCAGTACTTC. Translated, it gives CASSSLLPGLQETQYF.

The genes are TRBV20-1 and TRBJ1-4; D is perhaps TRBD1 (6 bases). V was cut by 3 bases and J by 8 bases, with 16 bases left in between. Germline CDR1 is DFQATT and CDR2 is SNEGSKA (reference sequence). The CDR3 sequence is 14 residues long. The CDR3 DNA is TGCAGTGCTAGTAGGGGGGGGGGCGTCGAAAAACTGTTTTTT. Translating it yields CSASRGGGVEKLFF.

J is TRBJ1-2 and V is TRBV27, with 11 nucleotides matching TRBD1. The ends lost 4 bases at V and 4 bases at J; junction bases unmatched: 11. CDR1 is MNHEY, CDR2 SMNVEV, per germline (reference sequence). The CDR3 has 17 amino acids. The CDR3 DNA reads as TGTGCCAGCAGTTCCCTGGACAGGGGGCGCTTGGGCTATGGCTACACCTTC. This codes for CASSSLDRGRLGYGYTF.

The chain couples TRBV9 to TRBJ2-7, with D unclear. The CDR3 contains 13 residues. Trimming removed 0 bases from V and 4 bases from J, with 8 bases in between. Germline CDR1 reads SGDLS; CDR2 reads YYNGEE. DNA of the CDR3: TGTGCCAGCAGCGTAGCCCCAGAGTACGAGCAGTACTTC. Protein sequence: CASSVAPEYEQYF.

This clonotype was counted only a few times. The CDR3 reads CASSLEAEAFF. In nucleotides, the CDR3 is TGTGCCAGCAGCTTAGAGGCCGAAGCTTTCTTT. The chain uses TRBV7-9 and TRBJ1-1; D call uncertain. V gave up 1 base and J gave up 8 bases, with 5 bases separating them. CDR1 SEHNR and CDR2 FQNEAQ come from the germline V gene (reference sequence). The length of the CDR3 is 11 residues.

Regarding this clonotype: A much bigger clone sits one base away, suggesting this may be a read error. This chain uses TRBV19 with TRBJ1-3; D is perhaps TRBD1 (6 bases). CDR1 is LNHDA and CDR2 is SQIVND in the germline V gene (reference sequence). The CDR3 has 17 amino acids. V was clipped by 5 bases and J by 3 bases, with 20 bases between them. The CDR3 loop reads CASSSMTGASHGNTIYF. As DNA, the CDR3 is TGTGCCAGTAGTTCGATGACAGGCGCATCTCATGGAAACACCATATATTTT.

The CDR3 sequence: CASRGLAGGTTDTQYF. The CDR3 bases are TGTGCCAGCAGGGGACTAGCGGGGGGCACCACAGATACGCAGTATTTT. The V gene is TRBV28, the J gene TRBJ2-3; TRBD2 matches 15 bases. The germline CDR1 and CDR2 sequences are MDHEN and SYDVKM. This CDR3 has 16 amino acids. V was clipped by 6 bases and J by 2 bases; unmatched bases: 3. Full variable domain (rest looked up from reference TRBV28 and TRBJ2-3): DVKVTQSSRYLVKRTGEKVFLECVQDMDHENMFWYRQDPGLGLRLIYFSYDVKMKEKGDIPEGYSVSREKKERFSLILESASTNQTSMYLCASRGLAGGTTDTQYFGPGTRLTVL.

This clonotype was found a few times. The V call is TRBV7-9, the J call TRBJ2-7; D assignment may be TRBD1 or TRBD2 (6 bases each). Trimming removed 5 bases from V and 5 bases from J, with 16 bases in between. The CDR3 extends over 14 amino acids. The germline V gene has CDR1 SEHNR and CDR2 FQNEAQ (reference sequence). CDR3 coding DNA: TGTGCCAGCAGCCCGGGGGAACAGGGCGACGAGCAGTACTTC. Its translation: CASSPGEQGDEQYF.

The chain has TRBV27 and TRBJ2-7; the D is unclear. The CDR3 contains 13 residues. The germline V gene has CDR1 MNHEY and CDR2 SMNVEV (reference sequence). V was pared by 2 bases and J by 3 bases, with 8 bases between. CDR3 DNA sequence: TGTGCCAGCAGTTTACGGGCCAACTACGAGCAGTACTTC. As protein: CASSLRANYEQYF.

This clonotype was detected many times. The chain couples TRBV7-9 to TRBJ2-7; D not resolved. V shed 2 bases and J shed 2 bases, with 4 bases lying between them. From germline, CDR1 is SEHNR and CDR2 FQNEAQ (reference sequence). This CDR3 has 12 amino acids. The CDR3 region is CASSLQAYEQYF. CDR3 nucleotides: TGTGCCAGCAGCTTACAAGCCTACGAGCAGTACTTC.

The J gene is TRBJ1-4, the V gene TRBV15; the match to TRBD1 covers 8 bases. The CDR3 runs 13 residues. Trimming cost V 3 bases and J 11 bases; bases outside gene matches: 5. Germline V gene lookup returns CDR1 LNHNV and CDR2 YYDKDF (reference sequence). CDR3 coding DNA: TGTGCCACCAGCAGTTACCAGGGGGCGAAACTGTTTTTT. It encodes CATSSYQGAKLFF.

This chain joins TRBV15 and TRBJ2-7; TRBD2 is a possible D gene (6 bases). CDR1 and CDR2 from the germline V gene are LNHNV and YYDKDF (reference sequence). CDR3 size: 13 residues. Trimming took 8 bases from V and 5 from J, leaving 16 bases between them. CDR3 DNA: TGTGCCACCGGGGTCACGGAGGGGCACGAGCAGTACTTC. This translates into CATGVTEGHEQYF.

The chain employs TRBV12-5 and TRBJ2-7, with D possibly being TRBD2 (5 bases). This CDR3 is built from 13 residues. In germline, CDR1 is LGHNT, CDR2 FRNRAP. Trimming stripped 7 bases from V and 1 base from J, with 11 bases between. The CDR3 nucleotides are TGTGCTAGTGAAGGAGGTGTTTCCTACGAGCAGTACTTC. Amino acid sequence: CASEGGVSYEQYF.

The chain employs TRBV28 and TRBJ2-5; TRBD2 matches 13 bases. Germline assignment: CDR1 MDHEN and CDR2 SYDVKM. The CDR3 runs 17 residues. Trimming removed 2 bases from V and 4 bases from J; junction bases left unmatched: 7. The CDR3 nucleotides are TGTGCCAGCAGTTTAATCCGACTAGCGGGAGGCGGAGAGACCCAGTACTTC. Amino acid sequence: CASSLIRLAGGGETQYF.

CDR3 sequence reads: CASSPGTVLIDGDTQYF. The CDR3 DNA is TGTGCCAGCAGCCCAGGGACTGTTCTAATAGACGGTGATACGCAGTATTTT. The chain uses TRBV7-3 and TRBJ2-3; possibly TRBD2 for D (6 bases). The CDR3 extends over 17 amino acids. V was clipped by 5 bases and J by 6 bases, with 24 bases between them. The V gene's germline CDR1 is SGHTA and CDR2 FQGTGA.

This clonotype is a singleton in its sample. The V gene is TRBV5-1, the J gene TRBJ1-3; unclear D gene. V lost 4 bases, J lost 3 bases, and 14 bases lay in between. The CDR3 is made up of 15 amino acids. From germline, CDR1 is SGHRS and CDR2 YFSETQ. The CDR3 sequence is CASSPDTDLGNTIYF. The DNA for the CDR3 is TGCGCCAGCAGCCCTGACACGGACCTTGGAAACACCATATATTTT.

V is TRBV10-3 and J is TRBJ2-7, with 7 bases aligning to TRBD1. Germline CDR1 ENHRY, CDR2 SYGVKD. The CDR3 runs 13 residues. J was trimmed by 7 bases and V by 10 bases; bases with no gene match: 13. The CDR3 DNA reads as TGTGCCACCCTTATACAGGGGATGGGGGAGCAGTACTTC. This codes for CATLIQGMGEQYF.

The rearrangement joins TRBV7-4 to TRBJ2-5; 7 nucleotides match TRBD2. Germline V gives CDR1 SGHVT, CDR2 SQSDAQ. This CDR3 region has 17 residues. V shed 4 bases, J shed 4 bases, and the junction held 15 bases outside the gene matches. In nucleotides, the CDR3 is TGTGCCAGCAGCTCTCCCGAGGTGGCGGGAGAGAGAGAGACCCAGTACTTC. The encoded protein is CASSSPEVAGERETQYF.

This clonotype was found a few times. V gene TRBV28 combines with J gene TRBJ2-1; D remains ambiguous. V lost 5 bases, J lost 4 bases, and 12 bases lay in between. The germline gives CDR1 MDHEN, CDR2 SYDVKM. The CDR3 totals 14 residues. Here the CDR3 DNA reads TGTGCCAGCAGTACAGACATACAATACAATGAGCAGTTCTTC. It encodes CASSTDIQYNEQFF. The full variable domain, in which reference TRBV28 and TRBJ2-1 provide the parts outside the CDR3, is DVKVTQSSRYLVKRTGEKVFLECVQDMDHENMFWYRQDPGLGLRLIYFSYDVKMKEKGDIPEGYSVSREKKERFSLILESASTNQTSMYLCASSTDIQYNEQFFGPGTRLTVL.